Sequencing of this TCR beta chain was carried out in a study of blood T cell repertoires in COVID-19. Across the study: The United States, Italy and Spain provided the acute and convalescent COVID-19 samples. The cDNA or gDNA used as material had been derived from T cells, B-cell-depleted T cells, or PBMCs.

Followed over time, Seattle patients had been enrolled while infection was active. V dropped 1 base and J dropped 5 bases, with 14 bases sitting between them. Per germline, CDR1 KGHSH and CDR2 LQKENI. This CDR3 has 15 amino acids. Authors' methods: From reference gene primer amplification, estimates of nucleated cell counts were derived. Clones were read by immunoSEQ multiplex PCR, and TCRdb kept only the in-frame ones, dropping some. The DNA gave D and trimming, while V, J and clone size come from that table. This sample yields 150,000 or so clones, of which approximately 80% are seen a single time; about 12% belongs to the top ten.

This chain uses TRBV18 with TRBJ1-2, with D possibly TRBD1 on 5 matching bases. This receptor was obtained from a woman aged 55-70 years with COVID-19, enrolled during active disease. The sequencing sample was made of peripheral blood. The CDR3 DNA is TGTGCCAGCTCACCACAGGGTTGGGGCAATTATGGCTACACCTTC. Amino acid sequence: CASSPQGWGNYGYTF.